A single sample is the source of the 5 T cell receptor beta chains below, sequenced in a study of PD-1 blockade in classical Hodgkin lymphoma. Each of the patients experienced relapse following autologous stem cell transplantation, and their brentuximab vedotin exposure differed. This table comes from immunoSEQ multiplex PCR, and its TCRdb copy is limited to in-frame clones, with some not included. This table has 25,000 to 35,000 clones, 70% appearing once. Sequenced here: peripheral blood mononuclear cells (PBMCs), sampled before the second cycle of nivolumab. These receptors were obtained from a human donor with classical Hodgkin lymphoma.

There are a few counts of this clone. The chain links TRBV30 to TRBJ1-1; 9 bases are shared with TRBD1. Germline CDR1 reads GTSNPN; CDR2 reads SVGIG (reference sequence). This CDR3 is 12 amino acids long. J gave up 6 bases and V 3 bases, and 2 bases lay outside the gene matches. Here the CDR3 reads CAWRQGASEAFF. DNA for the CDR3: TGTGCCTGGAGACAGGGGGCGTCTGAAGCTTTCTTT.

This clone was recorded many times. The chain combines TRBV7-9 with TRBJ1-6; D may be TRBD1 (5 bases). Germline V gives CDR1 SEHNR, CDR2 FQNEAQ (reference sequence). The CDR3 is 17 amino acids. Trimming removed 7 bases from V and 0 bases from J, with 16 bases in between. DNA of the CDR3: TGTGCCAGCACAAAACCCGGGGCCAGCTCCTATAATTCACCCCTCCACTTT. This gives the protein CASTKPGASSYNSPLHF.

The chain links TRBV10-3 to TRBJ2-7; 7 bases align to TRBD2. Germline assignment: CDR1 ENHRY and CDR2 SYGVKD. V shed 6 bases, J shed 4 bases, and the junction held 9 bases outside the gene matches. CDR3 length equals 14 residues. CDR3 sequence (DNA): TGTGCCATCAGACGGGACTATCTTGCGTACGAGCAGTACTTC. It encodes CAIRRDYLAYEQYF.

This clone was seen only a few times. The chain carries TRBV7-9 and TRBJ1-1; 9 bases fit TRBD1. V shed 5 bases, J shed 2 bases, and the junction held 6 bases outside the gene matches. The CDR3 totals 15 residues. Germline V gene data show CDR1 as SEHNR and CDR2 as FQNEAQ (reference sequence). The CDR3 DNA reads TGTGCCAGCAGCCCCTTACAGGGGGCTAACACTGAAGCTTTCTTT. Translated: CASSPLQGANTEAFF.

This clone has more than one count but fewer than ten. Different DNA sequences within this sample yield the same CDR3. The chain has TRBV11-2 and TRBJ2-5, with no clear D. Germline CDR1 SGHAT, CDR2 FQNNGV. Trimming shortened V by 2 bases and J by 2 bases, and 0 bases separated the two germline ends. This CDR3 comprises 11 residues. CDR3 sequence (DNA): TGTGCCAGCAGCTTACAAGAGACCCAGTACTTC. Its protein is CASSLQETQYF.